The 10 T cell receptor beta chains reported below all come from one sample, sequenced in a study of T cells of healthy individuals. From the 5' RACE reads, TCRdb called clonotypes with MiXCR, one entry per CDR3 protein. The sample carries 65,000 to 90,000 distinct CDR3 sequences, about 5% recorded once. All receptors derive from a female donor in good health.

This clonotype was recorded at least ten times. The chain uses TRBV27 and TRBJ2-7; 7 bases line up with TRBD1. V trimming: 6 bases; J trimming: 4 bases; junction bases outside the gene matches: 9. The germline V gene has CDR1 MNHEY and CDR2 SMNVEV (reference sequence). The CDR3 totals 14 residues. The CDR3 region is CASSPDRVGYEQYF. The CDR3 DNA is TGTGCCAGCAGCCCCGACAGGGTAGGATACGAGCAGTACTTC.

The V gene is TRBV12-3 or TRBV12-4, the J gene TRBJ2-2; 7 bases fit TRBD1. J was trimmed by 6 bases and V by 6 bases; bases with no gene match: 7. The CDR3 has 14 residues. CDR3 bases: TGTGCCAGCAGGCAACAGGGGATGGCCGGGGAGCTGTTTTTT. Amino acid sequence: CASRQQGMAGELFF.

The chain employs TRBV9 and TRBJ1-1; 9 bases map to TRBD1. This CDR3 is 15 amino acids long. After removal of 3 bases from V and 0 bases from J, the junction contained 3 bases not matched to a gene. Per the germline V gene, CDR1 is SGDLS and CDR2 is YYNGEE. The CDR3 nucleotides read TGTGCCAGCAGCGCCGGGACAGGGTTGAACACTGAAGCTTTCTTT. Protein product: CASSAGTGLNTEAFF. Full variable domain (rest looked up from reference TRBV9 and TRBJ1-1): DSGVTQTPKHLITATGQRVTLRCSPRSGDLSVYWYQQSLDQGLQFLIQYYNGEERAKGNILERFSAQQFPDLHSELNLSSLELGDSALYFCASSAGTGLNTEAFFGQGTRLTVV.

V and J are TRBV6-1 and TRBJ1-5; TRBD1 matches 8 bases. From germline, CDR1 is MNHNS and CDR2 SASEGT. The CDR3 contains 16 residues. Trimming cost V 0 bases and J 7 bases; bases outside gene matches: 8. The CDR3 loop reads CASSEAHQGAWQPQHF. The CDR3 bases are TGTGCCAGCAGTGAAGCGCATCAGGGGGCATGGCAGCCCCAGCATTTT.

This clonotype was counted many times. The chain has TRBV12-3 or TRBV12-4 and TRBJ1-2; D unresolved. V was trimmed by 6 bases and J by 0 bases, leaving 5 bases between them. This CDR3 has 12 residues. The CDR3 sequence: CASSQTNYGYTF. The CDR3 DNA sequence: TGTGCCAGCAGCCAGACTAACTATGGCTACACCTTC.

DNA for the CDR3: TGTGCCAGCAGCCCGGAGTTACTAGCGGGCAATGAGCAGTTCTTC. It specifies CASSPELLAGNEQFF. This chain connects TRBV11-2 to TRBJ2-1; 9 bases fit TRBD2. Germline V CDR1 and CDR2: SGHAT, FQNNGV. Losses at the gene ends were 5 bases for V and 6 bases for J; bases not matched to a gene: 8. This CDR3 is built from 15 residues.

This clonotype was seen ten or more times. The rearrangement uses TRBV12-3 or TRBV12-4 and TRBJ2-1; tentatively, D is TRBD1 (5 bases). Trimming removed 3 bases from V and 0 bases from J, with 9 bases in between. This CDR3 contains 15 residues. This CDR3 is CASSFAGNSYNEQFF. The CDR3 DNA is TGTGCCAGCAGTTTCGCAGGGAACTCCTACAATGAGCAGTTCTTC.

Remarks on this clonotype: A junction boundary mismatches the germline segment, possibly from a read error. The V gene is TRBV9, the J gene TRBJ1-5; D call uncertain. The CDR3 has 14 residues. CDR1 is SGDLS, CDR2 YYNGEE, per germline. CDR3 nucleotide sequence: TGTGCCAGCAGCGTAGGAGGGAGCAATCAGCCCCAGAATTTT. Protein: CASSVGGSNQPQNF. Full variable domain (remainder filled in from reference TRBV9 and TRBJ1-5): DSGVTQTPKHLITATGQRVTLRCSPRSGDLSVYWYQQSLDQGLQFLIQYYNGEERAKGNILERFSAQQFPDLHSELNLSSLELGDSALYFCASSVGGSNQPQNFGDGTRLSIL.

This CDR3 reads CASSGTGTGFSPLHF. The CDR3 DNA reads TGTGCCAGCAGCGGGACCGGGACAGGGTTCTCACCCCTCCACTTT. The chain combines TRBV7-2 with TRBJ1-6; 9 bases line up with TRBD1. Germline V gives CDR1 SGHTA, CDR2 FQGNSA. Trimming cost V 5 bases and J 10 bases; bases outside gene matches: 9. CDR3 length equals 15 residues.

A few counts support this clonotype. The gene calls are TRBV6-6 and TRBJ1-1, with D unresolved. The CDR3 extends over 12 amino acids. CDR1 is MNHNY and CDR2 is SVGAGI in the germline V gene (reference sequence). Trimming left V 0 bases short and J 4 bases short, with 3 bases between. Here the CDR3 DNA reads TGTGCCAGCAGTTACTCGATCACTGAAGCTTTCTTT. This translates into CASSYSITEAFF.